This TCR beta chain comes out of a study of CD8 T cells in Susac syndrome. Roughly 0.45 to 1 ug RNA was reverse transcribed with random hexamers. Amplification of TCR beta CDR3 was carried out by immunoSEQ multiplex PCR, which covered 54 Vbeta and 13 Jbeta segments. One entry per CDR3 protein results from TCRdb running MiXCR on the immunoSEQ multiplex PCR reads. Of more than 80,000 distinct CDR3 sequences listed, roughly 94% were seen once; the top ten hold over 0.4%. Recently defined diagnostic criteria for definite or probable disease were fulfilled by Susac syndrome patients. CDR3 size: 13 residues. V lost 8 bases to trimming and J lost 4 bases; unmatched junction nucleotides: 4. The germline CDR1 and CDR2 sequences are LNHNV and YYDKDF (reference sequence).

The J gene is TRBJ2-7, the V gene TRBV15; 11 nucleotides line up with TRBD2. Sample: CD8+ T cells from PBMCs. The source of this sequence is a human donor with Susac syndrome. Here the CDR3 reads CATGTSGTYEQYF. The CDR3 nucleotides read TGTGCCACCGGGACTAGCGGCACATACGAGCAGTACTTC.